This T cell receptor (beta chain) appears in the sequencing data of a study of shared clonotypes between healthy human individuals. The study's findings and limits: Donor clonotype sharing was expected to depend on sequencing depth.

Splitting of each subset's genomic DNA was done evenly across several immunoSEQ plates. The repertoire was sequenced with immunoSEQ multiplex PCR; TCRdb's copy has only in-frame clones and lacks some. The sample carries 1.5 million to 2.5 million clones, approximately 95% recorded once. With regard to this clone: As yet, its antigen is unknown.

Naive CD8 cells lacked CD45RO, underwent positive selection for CCR7 and left out terminally differentiated effector memory CD45RA+ cells. Germline V gives CDR1 MNHEY, CDR2 SVGAGI. Trimming pared 5 bases from V and 2 bases from J, leaving 7 bases between. The CDR3 contains 14 residues. Specimen: naive CD8+ T cells sorted from blood. This receptor was identified in a man younger than 35 in good health. The chain is built from TRBV6-5 and TRBJ2-6; D ambiguous. As DNA, the CDR3 is TGTGCCAGCAGTGACCAACCTGGGGCCAACGTCCTGACTTTC. Its protein is CASSDQPGANVLTF.